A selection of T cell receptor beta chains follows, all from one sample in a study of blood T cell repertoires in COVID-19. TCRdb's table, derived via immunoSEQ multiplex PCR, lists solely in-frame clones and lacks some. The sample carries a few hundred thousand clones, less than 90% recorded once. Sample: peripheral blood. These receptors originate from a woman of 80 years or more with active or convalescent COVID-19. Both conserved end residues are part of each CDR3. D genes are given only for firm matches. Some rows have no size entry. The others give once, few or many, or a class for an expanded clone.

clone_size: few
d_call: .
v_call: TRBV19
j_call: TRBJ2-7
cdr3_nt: TGTGCCAGTAGCAGGGGTGCGATGTACGAGCAGTACTTC
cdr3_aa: CASSRGAMYEQYF

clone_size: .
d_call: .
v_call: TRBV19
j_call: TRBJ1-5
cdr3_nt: TGTGCCAGTAGTATAGATACCCGGCGGGCAGATTATAGCAATCAGCCCCAGCATTTT
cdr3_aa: CASSIDTRRADYSNQPQHF

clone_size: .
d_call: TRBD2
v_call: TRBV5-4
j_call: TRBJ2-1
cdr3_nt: TGTGCCAGCAGAAATCCGGGACTAGCGCAGTTCTTC
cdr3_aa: CASRNPGLAQFF

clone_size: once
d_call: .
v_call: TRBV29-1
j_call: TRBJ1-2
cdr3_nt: TGCAGCGTTGAAGCAGGGGTTGGTGGCTACACCTTC
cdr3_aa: CSVEAGVGGYTF

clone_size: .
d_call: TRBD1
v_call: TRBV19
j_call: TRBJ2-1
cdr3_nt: TGTGCCAGTAACTCGGGACAGGGATACAATGAGCAGTTCTTC
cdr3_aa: CASNSGQGYNEQFF

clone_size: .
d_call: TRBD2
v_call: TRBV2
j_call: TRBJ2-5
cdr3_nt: TGTGCCAGCAGTAAAACTAGCGGCCCGGGGACCCAGTACTTC
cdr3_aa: CASSKTSGPGTQYF

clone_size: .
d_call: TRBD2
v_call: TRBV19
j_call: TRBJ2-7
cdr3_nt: TGTGCCAGTAGTATAGGGTCTAGCGGGGGATTCTACGAGCAGTACTTC
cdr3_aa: CASSIGSSGGFYEQYF

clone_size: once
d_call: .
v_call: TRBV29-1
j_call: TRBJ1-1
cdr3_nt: TGCAGCGTTGCATCAGGGGCAGGAGCTTTCTTT
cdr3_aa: CSVASGAGAFF

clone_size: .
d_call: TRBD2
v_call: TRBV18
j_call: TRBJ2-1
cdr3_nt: TGTGCCAGCTCACCAAGCGGGAGCTCCTACAATGAGCAGTTCTTC
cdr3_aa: CASSPSGSSYNEQFF

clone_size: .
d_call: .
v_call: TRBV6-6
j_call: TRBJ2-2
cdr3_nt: TGTGCCAGCAACCTTTTACAGGGAAGCGGGGAGCTGTTTTTT
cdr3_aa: CASNLLQGSGELFF

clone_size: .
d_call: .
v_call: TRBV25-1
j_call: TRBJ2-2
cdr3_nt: TGTGCCAGCAGTGCGGGGGTTTCCGGGGAGCTGTTTTTT
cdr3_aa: CASSAGVSGELFF

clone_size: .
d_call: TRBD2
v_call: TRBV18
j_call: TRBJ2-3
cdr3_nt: TGTGCCAGCTCACCCGGGGGGACAGATACGCAGTATTTT
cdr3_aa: CASSPGGTDTQYF

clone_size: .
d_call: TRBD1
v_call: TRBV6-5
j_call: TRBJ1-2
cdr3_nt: TGTGCCAGCAGGCCCACAGGGGGGCATGGCTACACCTTC
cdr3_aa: CASRPTGGHGYTF

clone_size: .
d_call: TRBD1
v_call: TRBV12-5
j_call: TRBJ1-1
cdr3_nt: TGTGCTAGTGGTTTGGGACAGGGGCCCACTGAAGCTTTCTTT
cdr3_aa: CASGLGQGPTEAFF

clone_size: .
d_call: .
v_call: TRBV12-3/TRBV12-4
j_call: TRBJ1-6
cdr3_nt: TGTGCCAGCAGTTTTATCCAGGGTTCACCCCTCCACTTT
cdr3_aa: CASSFIQGSPLHF

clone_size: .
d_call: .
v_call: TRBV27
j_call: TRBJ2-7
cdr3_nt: TGTGCCAGCAGTTTAGGCCTAGCCTCCTACGAGCAGTACTTC
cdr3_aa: CASSLGLASYEQYF

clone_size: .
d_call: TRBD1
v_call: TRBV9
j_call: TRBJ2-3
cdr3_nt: TGTGCCAGCAGCGTAGGCCCCAGGGGGAAAAGCACAGATACGCAGTATTTT
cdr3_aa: CASSVGPRGKSTDTQYF

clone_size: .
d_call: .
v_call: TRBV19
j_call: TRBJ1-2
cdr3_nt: TGTGCCAGTATCCGACAGGCGCAAACCCGGGACTATGGCTACACCTTC
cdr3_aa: CASIRQAQTRDYGYTF

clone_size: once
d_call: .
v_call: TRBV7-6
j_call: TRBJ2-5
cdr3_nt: TGTGCCAGCAGCTTAGCCCCGCGTGGGGCATACCAAGAGACCCAGTACTTC
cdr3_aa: CASSLAPRGAYQETQYF

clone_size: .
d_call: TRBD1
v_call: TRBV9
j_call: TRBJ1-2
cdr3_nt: TGTGCCAGCAGCGTAGCAATCGGGACAGAAGGTTATGGCTACACCTTC
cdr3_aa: CASSVAIGTEGYGYTF

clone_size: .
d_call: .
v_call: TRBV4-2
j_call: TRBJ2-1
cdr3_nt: TGTGCCAGCAGCCAGCCCAGACAGAATCACAATGAGCAGTTCTTC
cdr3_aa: CASSQPRQNHNEQFF

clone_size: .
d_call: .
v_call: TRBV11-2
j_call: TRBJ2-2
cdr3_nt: TGTGCCAGCAGCTTAGATAACAGGCCCACCGGGGAGCTGTTTTTT
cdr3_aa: CASSLDNRPTGELFF

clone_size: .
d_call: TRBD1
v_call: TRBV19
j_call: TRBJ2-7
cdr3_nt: TGTGCCAGTAGTCTATTGGGACAGGGGACTTACGAGCAGTACTTC
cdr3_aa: CASSLLGQGTYEQYF

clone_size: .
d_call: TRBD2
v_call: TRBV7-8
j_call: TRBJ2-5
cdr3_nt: TGTGCCAGCAGCTTAGAAATAGCGGGGGCCCAAGAGACCCAGTACTTC
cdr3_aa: CASSLEIAGAQETQYF

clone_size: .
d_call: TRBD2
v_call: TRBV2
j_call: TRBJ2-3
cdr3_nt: TGTGCCAGCACGCGACTAGCGAGCACAGATACGCAGTATTTT
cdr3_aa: CASTRLASTDTQYF

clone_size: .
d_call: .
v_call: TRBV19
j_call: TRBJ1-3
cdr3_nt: TGTGCCAGTAGTGCACAGGGTGGGCAGAACACCATATATTTT
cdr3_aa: CASSAQGGQNTIYF

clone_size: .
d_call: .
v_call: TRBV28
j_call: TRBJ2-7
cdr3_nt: TGTGCCAGCAGCTCCTCCGGGGCGGGGAGATACGAGCAGTACTTC
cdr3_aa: CASSSSGAGRYEQYF

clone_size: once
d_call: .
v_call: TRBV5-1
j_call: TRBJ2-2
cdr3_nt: TGCGCCAGCAGCTTCAGACAGTTGAACACCGGGGAGCTGTTTTTT
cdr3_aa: CASSFRQLNTGELFF

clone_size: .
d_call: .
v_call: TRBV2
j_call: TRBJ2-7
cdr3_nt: TGTGCCAGCAGACAGGACTCCTACGAGCAGTACTTC
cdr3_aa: CASRQDSYEQYF

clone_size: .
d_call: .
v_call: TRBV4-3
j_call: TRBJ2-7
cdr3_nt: TGCGCCAGCAGCCAAGCGAGAGGGAGGTCCTACGAGCAGTACTTC
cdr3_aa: CASSQARGRSYEQYF

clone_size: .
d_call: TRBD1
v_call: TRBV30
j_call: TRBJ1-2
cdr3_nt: TGTGCCTGGATGTCGCCAGGGGGCTATGGCTACACCTTC
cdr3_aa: CAWMSPGGYGYTF

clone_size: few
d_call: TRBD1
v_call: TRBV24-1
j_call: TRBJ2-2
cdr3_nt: TGTGCCACCAGTGAGGGGACAGACACCGGGGAGCTGTTTTTT
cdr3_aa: CATSEGTDTGELFF

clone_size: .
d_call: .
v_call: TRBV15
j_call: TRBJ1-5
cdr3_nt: TGTGCCACCAGTCCTCAGACAGTTTATAGCAATCAGCCCCAGCATTTT
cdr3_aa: CATSPQTVYSNQPQHF

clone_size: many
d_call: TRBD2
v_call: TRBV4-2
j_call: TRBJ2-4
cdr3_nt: TGTGCCAGCAGCCATCCCGGGACTAGCGGCCAGGGGGATCAGTACTTC
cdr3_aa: CASSHPGTSGQGDQYF

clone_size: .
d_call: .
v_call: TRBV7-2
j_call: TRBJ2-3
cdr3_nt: TGTGCCAGCAGCCCGGGACTCCAAGGGGATACGCAGTATTTT
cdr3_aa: CASSPGLQGDTQYF

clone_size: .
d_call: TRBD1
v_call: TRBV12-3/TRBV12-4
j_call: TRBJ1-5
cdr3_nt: TGTGCCAGCAGTTCCGGGTGGGACAGTAAGGATTTT
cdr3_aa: CASSSGWDSKDF

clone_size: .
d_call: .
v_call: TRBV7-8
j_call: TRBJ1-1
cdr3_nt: TGTGCCAGCAGCTACACAGGGATGGGCACTGAAGCTTTCTTT
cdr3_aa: CASSYTGMGTEAFF

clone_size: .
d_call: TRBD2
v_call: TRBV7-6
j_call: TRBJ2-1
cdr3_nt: TGTGCCAGCAGCTTGAGGCGGGGGGGCTGGGAGCAGTTCTTC
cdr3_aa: CASSLRRGGWEQFF

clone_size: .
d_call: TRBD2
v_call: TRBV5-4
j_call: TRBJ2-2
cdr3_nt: TGTGCCGGCAGTCGGGGGGTCGACACCACCGGGGAGCTGTTTTTT
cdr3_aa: CAGSRGVDTTGELFF

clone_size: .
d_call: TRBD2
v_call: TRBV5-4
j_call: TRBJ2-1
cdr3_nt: TGTGCCAGCAGCTTTGGGGCTAGCGGGAGTCTCTCCTACAATGAGCAGTTCTTC
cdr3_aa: CASSFGASGSLSYNEQFF

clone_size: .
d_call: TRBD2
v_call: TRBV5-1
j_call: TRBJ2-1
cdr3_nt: TGCGCCAGCAGCTTGGAGGCGAGCGGGAGGGCCCGCGATGAGCAGTTCTTC
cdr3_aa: CASSLEASGRARDEQFF

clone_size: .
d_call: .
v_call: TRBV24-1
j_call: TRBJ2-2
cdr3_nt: TGTGCCACCAGCCCGAGGGCGGTTGGTAACACCGGGGAGCTGTTTTTT
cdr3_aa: CATSPRAVGNTGELFF

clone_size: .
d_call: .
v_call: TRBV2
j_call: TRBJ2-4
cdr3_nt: TGTGCCAGCAGTGAAGGAGGTTCGGCTAATCGTTTC
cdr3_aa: CASSEGGSANRF

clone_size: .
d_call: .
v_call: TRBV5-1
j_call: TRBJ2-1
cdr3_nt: TGCGCCAGCCGACCGCGGACCTACAATGAGCAGTTCTTC
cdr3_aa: CASRPRTYNEQFF

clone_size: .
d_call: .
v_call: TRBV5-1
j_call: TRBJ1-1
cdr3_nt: TGCGCCAGCAGCTTGGGGCAGTCGAACACTGAAGCTTTCTTT
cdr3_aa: CASSLGQSNTEAFF

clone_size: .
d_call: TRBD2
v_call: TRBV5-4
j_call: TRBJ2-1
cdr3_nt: TGTGCCAGCAGCCGGTGGACTAGCGGGAGTAAGAATGAGCAGTTCTTC
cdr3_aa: CASSRWTSGSKNEQFF

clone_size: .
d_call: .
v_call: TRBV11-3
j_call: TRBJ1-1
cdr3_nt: TGTGCCAGCAGCCAGGGTGGCTTCGGCCCTGAAGCTTTCTTT
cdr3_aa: CASSQGGFGPEAFF

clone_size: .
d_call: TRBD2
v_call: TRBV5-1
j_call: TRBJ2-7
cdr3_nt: TGCGCCAGCACACGACTAGCGGGAGTGTCCGAGCAGTACTTC
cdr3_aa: CASTRLAGVSEQYF

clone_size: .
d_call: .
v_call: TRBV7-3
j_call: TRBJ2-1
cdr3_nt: TGTGCCAGCAGCTTAGCGGGCCTTGGCTACAATGAGCAGTTCTTC
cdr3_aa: CASSLAGLGYNEQFF

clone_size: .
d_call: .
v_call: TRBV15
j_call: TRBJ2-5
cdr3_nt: TGTGCCACCAGCAGAGTAGGGGTACAAGAGACCCAGTACTTC
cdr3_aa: CATSRVGVQETQYF

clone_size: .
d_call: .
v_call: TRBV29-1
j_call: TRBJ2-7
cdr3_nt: TGCAGCGTTGTTACGGGCAGGGGCGAGCAGTACTTC
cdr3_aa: CSVVTGRGEQYF

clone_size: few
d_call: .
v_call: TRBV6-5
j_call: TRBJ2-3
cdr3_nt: TGTGCCAGCAGTCGCTCCGGGACATGGAGAGATACGCAGTATTTT
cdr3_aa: CASSRSGTWRDTQYF

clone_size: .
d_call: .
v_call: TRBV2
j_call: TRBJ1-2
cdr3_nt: TGTGCCAGCAGTTCCCGGGATCGGTCGTACTATGGCTACACCTTC
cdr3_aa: CASSSRDRSYYGYTF

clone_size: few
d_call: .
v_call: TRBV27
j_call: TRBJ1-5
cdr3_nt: TGTGCCAGCAGTTTATGGGGGACAACACAGAATCAGCCCCAGCATTTT
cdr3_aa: CASSLWGTTQNQPQHF

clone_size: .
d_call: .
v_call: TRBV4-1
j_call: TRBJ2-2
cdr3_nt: TGCGCCAGCAGCCAAGATCTGATGGCGGGTACCGGGGAGCTGTTTTTT
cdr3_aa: CASSQDLMAGTGELFF

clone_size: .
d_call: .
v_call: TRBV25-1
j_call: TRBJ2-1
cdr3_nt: TGTGCCAGCAGTGCCGCACGTAGCTATGAGCAGTTCTTC
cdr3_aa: CASSAARSYEQFF

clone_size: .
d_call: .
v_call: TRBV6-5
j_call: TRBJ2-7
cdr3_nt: TGTGCCAGCACCCCTAGCGATTCCTACGAGCAGTACTTC
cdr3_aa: CASTPSDSYEQYF